A selection of T cell receptor beta chains follows, all from one sample in a study of T cells after yellow fever vaccination. TCRdb reprocessed the 5' RACE reads via MiXCR and lists one record per CDR3 protein. The table has 450,000 to 550,000 distinct CDR3 sequences, 20% to 25% seen once; the top ten hold about 16%. Sequences were derived from PBMCs, sampled 21 days after the first yellow fever vaccination. The receptors shown here come from a man aged 18 to 30 who received the YFV17D yellow fever vaccine. Both conserved end residues are part of each CDR3.

v_gene: TRBV10-3
j_gene: TRBJ1-6
CDR3aa: CAISENRGGSNSPLHF

v_gene: TRBV6-5
j_gene: TRBJ2-4
CDR3aa: CASSYSIEADLAKNIQYF

v_gene: TRBV2
j_gene: TRBJ1-4
CDR3aa: CASTSDLIEKLFF

v_gene: TRBV7-9
j_gene: TRBJ1-2
CDR3aa: CASTRGVGGYTF

v_gene: TRBV6-1
j_gene: TRBJ1-1
CDR3aa: CASRQGGANTEAFF

v_gene: TRBV10-3
j_gene: TRBJ2-5
CDR3aa: CAISWTSEETQYF

v_gene: TRBV12-3/TRBV12-4
j_gene: TRBJ2-5
CDR3aa: CASGRTDQETQYF

v_gene: TRBV5-1
j_gene: TRBJ1-1
CDR3aa: CASSPRGGGGNTEAFF

v_gene: TRBV20-1
j_gene: TRBJ2-2
CDR3aa: CSARGPLRRELFF

v_gene: TRBV7-9
j_gene: TRBJ1-1
CDR3aa: CASSFGQYTEAFF

v_gene: TRBV12-3/TRBV12-4
j_gene: TRBJ2-7
CDR3aa: CASSPGQGFHEQYF

v_gene: TRBV10-3
j_gene: TRBJ2-5
CDR3aa: CAIRDSQETQYF

v_gene: TRBV18
j_gene: TRBJ2-2
CDR3aa: CASSVETGNTGELFF

v_gene: TRBV12-3/TRBV12-4
j_gene: TRBJ2-2
CDR3aa: CASSFSSGVPNTGELFF

v_gene: TRBV11-2
j_gene: TRBJ2-7
CDR3aa: CASSLDVGEQYF

v_gene: TRBV6-1
j_gene: TRBJ2-6
CDR3aa: CASRSGTGYNVLTF

v_gene: TRBV2
j_gene: TRBJ2-3
CDR3aa: CASRGLASGADTQYF

v_gene: TRBV29-1
j_gene: TRBJ1-1
CDR3aa: CSVEDLSRAGEKAFF

v_gene: TRBV2
j_gene: TRBJ1-2
CDR3aa: CASSADWNYGYTF

v_gene: TRBV5-1
j_gene: TRBJ1-1
CDR3aa: CASGPDGPEAFF

v_gene: TRBV9
j_gene: TRBJ2-2
CDR3aa: CASSVHGSAGELFF

v_gene: TRBV11-2
j_gene: TRBJ2-5
CDR3aa: CASSSLAGGPSTQETQYF

v_gene: TRBV5-4
j_gene: TRBJ2-5
CDR3aa: CASSSGDSGGEETQYF

v_gene: TRBV5-1
j_gene: TRBJ2-3
CDR3aa: CASSYGTGAGHTDTQYF

v_gene: TRBV20-1
j_gene: TRBJ1-2
CDR3aa: CSASRTQEGYTF

v_gene: TRBV7-9
j_gene: TRBJ2-1
CDR3aa: CASRQPGQGLDEQFF

v_gene: TRBV4-2
j_gene: TRBJ1-1
CDR3aa: CASPPSGEQVFRGPNTEAFF

v_gene: TRBV7-8
j_gene: TRBJ2-3
CDR3aa: CASTTRRGAGDTQYF

v_gene: TRBV6-2/TRBV6-3
j_gene: TRBJ2-1
CDR3aa: CASSQQFDNEQFF

v_gene: TRBV7-2
j_gene: TRBJ1-6
CDR3aa: CASSLYIGQGNSPLHF

v_gene: TRBV2
j_gene: TRBJ2-3
CDR3aa: CASGGFGALTTTDTQYF

v_gene: TRBV24-1
j_gene: TRBJ2-5
CDR3aa: CATSDATGDLQTQYF

v_gene: TRBV30
j_gene: TRBJ1-1
CDR3aa: CAWGSVVNTEAFF

v_gene: TRBV20-1
j_gene: TRBJ2-3
CDR3aa: CSASPGLTDTQYF

v_gene: TRBV4-1
j_gene: TRBJ2-2
CDR3aa: CASSPIEGNTGELFF

v_gene: TRBV20-1
j_gene: TRBJ2-1
CDR3aa: CSASLPGLYNEQFF

v_gene: TRBV6-4
j_gene: TRBJ2-3
CDR3aa: CASSDSTTDTQYF

v_gene: TRBV7-3
j_gene: TRBJ2-3
CDR3aa: CASSFPGGRGDTQYF

v_gene: TRBV7-8
j_gene: TRBJ2-1
CDR3aa: CASSLVGTSVYNEQFF

v_gene: TRBV7-9
j_gene: TRBJ1-1
CDR3aa: CASSRVGGLNTEAFF

v_gene: TRBV7-2
j_gene: TRBJ1-3
CDR3aa: CASSPGRGIGNTIYF

v_gene: TRBV7-6
j_gene: TRBJ2-7
CDR3aa: CASSLEGTGNYEQYF

v_gene: TRBV7-9
j_gene: TRBJ1-6
CDR3aa: CASSYQGNESPLHF

v_gene: TRBV10-3
j_gene: TRBJ2-1
CDR3aa: CAISESAGVPPYNEQFF

v_gene: TRBV6-5
j_gene: TRBJ1-6
CDR3aa: CASSYGQGLGSYNSPLHF

v_gene: TRBV9
j_gene: TRBJ2-3
CDR3aa: CASSLRTGSFTDTQYF

v_gene: TRBV5-1
j_gene: TRBJ2-3
CDR3aa: CASSLAGYSTDTQYF

v_gene: TRBV9
j_gene: TRBJ1-2
CDR3aa: CASRPGLGGYTF

v_gene: TRBV7-3
j_gene: TRBJ2-3
CDR3aa: CASSSGLVHGTDAQYF

v_gene: TRBV4-1
j_gene: TRBJ1-2
CDR3aa: CASSQTYPQVLVGYGYTF

v_gene: TRBV12-3/TRBV12-4
j_gene: TRBJ1-1
CDR3aa: CAGKETLLNTEAFF

v_gene: TRBV12-3/TRBV12-4
j_gene: TRBJ2-7
CDR3aa: CASSFGGGEQYF

v_gene: TRBV5-1
j_gene: TRBJ2-1
CDR3aa: CASSFLRGRDEQFF

v_gene: TRBV18
j_gene: TRBJ1-1
CDR3aa: CASSPRGRTEAFF

v_gene: TRBV5-6
j_gene: TRBJ2-1
CDR3aa: CASSKAAGTTYNEQFF